The following is a T cell receptor beta chain sequence with its context. As yet, its antigen is unknown. The data originate from a study of CD8+ T cells in alopecia areata. For the study at large: Patients remained on tofacitinib for 6 to 18 months and then went 6 months without it.

Collection of lesional scalp punch biopsies and peripheral blood was performed in alopecia areata patients. Study observations and caveats: Mice showed clearer TCR sharing than patients did, a gap that was possibly HLA-related.

Sequencing templates came from extracted RNA that was reverse transcribed into cDNA. Profiling relied on immunoSEQ multiplex PCR, and the TCRdb table lists in-frame clones only, not all of them. Of 200,000 to 250,000 clones in the sample, about 60% were seen once. Per the germline V gene, CDR1 is SEHNR and CDR2 is FQNEAQ (reference sequence). The CDR3 is 12 amino acids. V lost 6 bases to trimming and J lost 3 bases, with 8 bases between them. The chain employs TRBV7-9 and TRBJ1-2; D gene ambiguous. The sample consisted of CD4+ T cells sorted from blood, taken at week 0. This receptor was identified in a human donor with alopecia areata. The CDR3 DNA follows: TGTGCCAGCAGGAGGGATGACTATGGCTACACCTTC. It specifies CASRRDDYGYTF.